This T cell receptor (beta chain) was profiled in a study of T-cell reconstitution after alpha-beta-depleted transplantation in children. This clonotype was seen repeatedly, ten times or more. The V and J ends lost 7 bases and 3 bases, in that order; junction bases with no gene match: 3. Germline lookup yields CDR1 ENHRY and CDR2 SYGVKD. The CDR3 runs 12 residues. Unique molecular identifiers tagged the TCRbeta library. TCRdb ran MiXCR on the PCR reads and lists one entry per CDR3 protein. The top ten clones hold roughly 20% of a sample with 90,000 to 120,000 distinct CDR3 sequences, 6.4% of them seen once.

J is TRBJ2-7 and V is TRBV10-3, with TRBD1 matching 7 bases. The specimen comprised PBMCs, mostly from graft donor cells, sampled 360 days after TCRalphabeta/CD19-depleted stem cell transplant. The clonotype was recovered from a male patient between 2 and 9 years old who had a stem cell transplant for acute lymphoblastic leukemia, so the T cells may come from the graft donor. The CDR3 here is CAIKGANYEQYF. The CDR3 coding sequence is TGTGCCATCAAGGGGGCGAACTACGAGCAGTACTTC.